This TCR beta chain is from a study of T cell repertoires in cytomegalovirus infection. Turning to the study itself: Public TCR beta signatures were indicative of both CMV infection and a matching HLA type.

The V and J ends lost 8 bases and 3 bases respectively, with 19 bases between them. There are 16 residues in the CDR3. Germline values: CDR1 MNHNS, CDR2 SASEGT. Using its own MiXCR run on the reads, TCRdb lists one record per CDR3 protein. The sample gives hundreds of thousands of distinct CDR3 sequences, roughly 33% of which show up once; 15% to 20% is in the top ten. With respect to this clonotype: Its antigen is still unknown.

Study-level findings and limits: In two of eight donors, the top clonotype was HLA-C-restricted CMV-specific.

The genes are TRBV6-1 and TRBJ2-2, with D possibly being TRBD1 or TRBD2 (6 bases each). This clonotype was obtained from a human donor in good health (CMV status not recorded). Some clones in this sample may be carry-over from other donors' samples. The sequences come from cultured PBMCs, collected from culture after CMV antigen stimulation. CDR3 region: CASAVGGGHYTGELFF. CDR3 sequence (DNA): TGTGCCAGCGCTGTTGGAGGGGGACATTACACCGGGGAGCTGTTTTTT.